These 10 T cell receptor beta chains share one sample of origin, sequenced in a study of T cells after yellow fever vaccination. A single record per CDR3 protein comes from TCRdb applying MiXCR to the 5' RACE reads. The repertoire has 200,000 to 300,000 distinct CDR3 sequences, roughly 6.8% of them found once; the top ten carry 0.8% to 1.2%. Specimen: CD4+ T cells sorted from PBMCs, collected on the day of the yellow fever booster vaccination. All receptors come from a man between 25 and 39 years old who received the YFV17D yellow fever vaccine.

This clonotype was seen repeatedly, ten times or more. The chain recombines TRBV12-3 or TRBV12-4 with TRBJ2-7; 8 bases match TRBD1. V shed 2 bases, J shed 7 bases, and the junction held 4 bases outside the gene matches. This CDR3 contains 13 residues. CDR3: CASSLTGTGEQYF. CDR3 sequence (DNA): TGTGCCAGCAGTTTAACAGGGACAGGAGAGCAGTACTTC.

This clonotype was seen at least ten times. The CDR3 loop reads CASSLQASYGYTF. The CDR3, as DNA: TGTGCCAGCAGTCTTCAGGCTTCCTATGGCTACACCTTC. This chain links TRBV12-3 or TRBV12-4 with TRBJ1-2; no clear D gene. The CDR3 consists of 13 residues. V was clipped by 5 bases and J by 4 bases, with 11 bases between them.

The V and J genes are TRBV5-1 and TRBJ1-1; D not resolved. The length of the CDR3 is 12 residues. Germline assignment: CDR1 SGHRS and CDR2 YFSETQ. The V and J ends lost 3 bases and 5 bases respectively, with 8 bases between them. This chain's CDR3 is CASSWEGTEAFF. CDR3 sequence (DNA): TGCGCCAGCAGCTGGGAAGGGACTGAAGCTTTCTTT.

This clonotype was seen a few times. The J gene is TRBJ2-4, the V gene TRBV5-6; 7 positions match TRBD1. This CDR3 contains 16 residues. Trimming took 1 base from V and 2 from J; bases not matched to a gene: 6. Looked up from germline, CDR1 is SGHDT and CDR2 is YYEEEE. The chain's CDR3 is CASSLYRGKTKNIQYF. In DNA form, the CDR3 reads TGTGCCAGCAGCTTGTACAGGGGCAAAACCAAAAACATTCAGTACTTC.

This clonotype showed up just a few times. This chain uses TRBV3-1 with TRBJ2-7; TRBD2 might be the D (6 bases). The CDR3 sequence is 14 residues long. From germline, CDR1 is LGHDT and CDR2 YNNKEL (reference sequence). The ends were cut back, 4 bases at V and 3 bases at J, with 13 bases in the middle. The CDR3 nucleotides read TGTGCCAGCAGCCGTACCGGGAGTTACTACGAGCAGTACTTC. As protein: CASSRTGSYYEQYF.

This clonotype was seen repeatedly, ten times or more. The chain recombines TRBV12-3 or TRBV12-4 with TRBJ2-7, with D unresolved. The CDR3 loop spans 14 amino acids. The germline V and J ends were trimmed by 6 bases and 2 bases, with 14 bases remaining between them. For the CDR3, the DNA is TGTGCCAGCAGCTCCACCCCCGGGCCCTACGAGCAGTACTTC. It translates to CASSSTPGPYEQYF.

The chain recombines TRBV29-1 with TRBJ2-3, with TRBD2 matching over 7 bases. The length of the CDR3 is 14 residues. V lost 5 bases to trimming and J lost 2 bases; unmatched junction nucleotides: 7. Per germline, CDR1 SQVTM and CDR2 ANQGSEA. DNA for the CDR3: TGCAGCGTTCTCGTGAGCGGGAACACAGATACGCAGTATTTT. Its protein is CSVLVSGNTDTQYF.

The sample holds a few counts of this clonotype. The chain has TRBV19 and TRBJ2-7; TRBD2 matches at 9 bases. Germline V gives CDR1 LNHDA, CDR2 SQIVND (reference sequence). CDR3 size: 15 residues. The ends lost 5 bases at V and 7 bases at J; junction bases unmatched: 12. CDR3 region: CASSPSGRTRREQYF. The DNA for the CDR3 is TGTGCCAGTAGTCCGAGCGGGAGGACAAGGAGGGAGCAGTACTTC.

This clonotype was counted ten times or more. The junction does not match germline at one end; this may be a read error. The gene calls are TRBV12-3 or TRBV12-4 and TRBJ2-2, with D maybe TRBD2 (6 bases). The length of the CDR3 is 14 residues. The CDR3 coding sequence is TGTGCCAGCAGGTTAGCGGAGAACACCGGGGAGCTGTTTTTT. Encoded protein: CASRLAENTGELFF.

The table lists this clonotype with a few counts. V gene TRBV19 combines with J gene TRBJ2-3, with no clear D. In germline, CDR1 is LNHDA, CDR2 SQIVND (reference sequence). Trimming removed 4 bases at V and 2 bases at J, with 10 bases between. This CDR3 comprises 14 residues. CDR3 in amino acids: CASSNGYITDTQYF. DNA for the CDR3: TGTGCCAGTAGTAATGGCTACATCACAGATACGCAGTATTTT.